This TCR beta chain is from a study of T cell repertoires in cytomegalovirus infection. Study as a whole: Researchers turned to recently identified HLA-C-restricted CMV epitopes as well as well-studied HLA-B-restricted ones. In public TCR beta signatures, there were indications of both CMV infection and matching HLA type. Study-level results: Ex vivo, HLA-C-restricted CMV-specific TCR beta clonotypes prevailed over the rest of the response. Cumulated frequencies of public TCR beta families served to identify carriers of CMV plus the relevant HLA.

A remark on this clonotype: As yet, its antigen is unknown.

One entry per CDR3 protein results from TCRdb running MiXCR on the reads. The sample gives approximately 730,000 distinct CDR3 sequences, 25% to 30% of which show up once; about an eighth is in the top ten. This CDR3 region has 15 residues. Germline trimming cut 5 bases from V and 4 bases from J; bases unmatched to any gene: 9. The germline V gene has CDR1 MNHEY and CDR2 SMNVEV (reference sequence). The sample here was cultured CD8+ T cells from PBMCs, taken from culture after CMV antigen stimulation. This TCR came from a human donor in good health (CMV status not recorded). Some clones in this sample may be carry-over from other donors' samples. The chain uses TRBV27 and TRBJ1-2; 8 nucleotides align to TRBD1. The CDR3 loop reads CASSPTGGGSYGYTF. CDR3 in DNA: TGTGCCAGCAGTCCTACAGGGGGGGGAAGCTATGGCTACACCTTC.